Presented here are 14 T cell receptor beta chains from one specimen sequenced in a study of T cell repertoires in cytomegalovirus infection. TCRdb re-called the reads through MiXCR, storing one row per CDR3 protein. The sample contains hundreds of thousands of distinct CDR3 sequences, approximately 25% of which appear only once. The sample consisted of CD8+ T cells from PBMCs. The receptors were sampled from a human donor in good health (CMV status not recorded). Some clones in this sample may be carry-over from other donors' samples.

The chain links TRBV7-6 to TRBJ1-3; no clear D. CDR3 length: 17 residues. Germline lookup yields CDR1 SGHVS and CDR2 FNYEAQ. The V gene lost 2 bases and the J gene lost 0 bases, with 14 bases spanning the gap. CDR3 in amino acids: CASSLKPAGSSGNTIYF. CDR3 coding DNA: TGTGCCAGCAGCTTAAAACCGGCGGGGAGCTCTGGAAACACCATATATTTT.

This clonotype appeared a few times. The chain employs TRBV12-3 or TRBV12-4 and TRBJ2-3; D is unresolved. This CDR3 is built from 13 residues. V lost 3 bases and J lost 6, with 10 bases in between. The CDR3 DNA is TGTGCCAGCAGTTTCCCCCTCGCGGATACGCAGTATTTT. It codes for CASSFPLADTQYF.

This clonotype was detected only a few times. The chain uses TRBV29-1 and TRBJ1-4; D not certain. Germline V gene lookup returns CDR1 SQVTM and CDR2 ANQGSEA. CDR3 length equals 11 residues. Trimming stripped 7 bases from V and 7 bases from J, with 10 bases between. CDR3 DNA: TGCAGCGGGGGAAAGGGTGAAAAACTGTTTTTT. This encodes CSGGKGEKLFF.

The CDR3, as DNA: TGTGCCAGCAGCTATCAACAGGGGGCCGGGGAGCTGTTTTTT. This gives the protein CASSYQQGAGELFF. The gene calls are TRBV12-3 or TRBV12-4 and TRBJ2-2; 8 nucleotides align to TRBD1. There are 14 residues in the CDR3. Unmatched junction bases numbered 6, after V lost 6 bases and J lost 6 bases.

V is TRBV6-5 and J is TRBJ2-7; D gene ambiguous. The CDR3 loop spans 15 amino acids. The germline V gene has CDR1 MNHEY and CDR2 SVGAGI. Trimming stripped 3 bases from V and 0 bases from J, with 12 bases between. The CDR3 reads CASSYAAESSYEQYV. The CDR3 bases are TGTGCCAGCAGTTATGCGGCAGAAAGCTCCTACGAGCAGTACGTC.

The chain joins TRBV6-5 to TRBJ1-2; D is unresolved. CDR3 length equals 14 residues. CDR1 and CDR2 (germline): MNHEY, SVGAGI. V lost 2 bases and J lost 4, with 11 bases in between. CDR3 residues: CASSYDLAGYGYTF. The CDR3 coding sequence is TGTGCCAGCAGTTACGATCTGGCCGGCTATGGCTACACCTTC.

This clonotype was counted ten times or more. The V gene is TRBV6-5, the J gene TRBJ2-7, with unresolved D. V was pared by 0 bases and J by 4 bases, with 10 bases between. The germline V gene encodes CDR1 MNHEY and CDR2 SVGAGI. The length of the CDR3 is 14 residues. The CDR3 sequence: CASSYSISEYEQYF. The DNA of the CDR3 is TGTGCCAGCAGTTACTCGATTTCAGAGTACGAGCAGTACTTC.

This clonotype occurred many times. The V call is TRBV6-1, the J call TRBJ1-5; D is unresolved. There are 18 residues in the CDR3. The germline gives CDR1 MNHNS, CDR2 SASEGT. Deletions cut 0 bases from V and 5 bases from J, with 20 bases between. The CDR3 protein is CASSEALGLFGFYQPQHF. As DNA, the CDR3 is TGTGCCAGCAGTGAAGCTTTAGGGCTCTTCGGGTTTTATCAGCCCCAGCATTTT.

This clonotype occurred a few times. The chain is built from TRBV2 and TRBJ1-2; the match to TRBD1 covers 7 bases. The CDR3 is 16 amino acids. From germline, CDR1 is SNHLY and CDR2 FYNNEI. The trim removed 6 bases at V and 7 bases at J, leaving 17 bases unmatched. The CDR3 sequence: CASRGTASTLGGGYTF. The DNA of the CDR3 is TGTGCCAGCAGGGGGACAGCGTCAACCCTCGGGGGTGGCTACACCTTC.

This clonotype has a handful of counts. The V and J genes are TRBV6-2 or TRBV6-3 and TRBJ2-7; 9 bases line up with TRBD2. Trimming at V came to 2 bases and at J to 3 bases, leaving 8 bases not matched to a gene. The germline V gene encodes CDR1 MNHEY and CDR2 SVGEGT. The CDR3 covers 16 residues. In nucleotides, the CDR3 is TGTGCCAGCAGTTACACGGCGGGACTAGCTATCTACGAGCAGTACGTC. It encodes CASSYTAGLAIYEQYV.

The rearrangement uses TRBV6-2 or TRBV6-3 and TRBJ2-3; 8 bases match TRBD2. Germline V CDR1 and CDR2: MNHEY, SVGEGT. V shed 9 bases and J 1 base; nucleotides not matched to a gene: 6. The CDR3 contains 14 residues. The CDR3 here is CASLPGLGTDTQYF. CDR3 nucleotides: TGTGCCAGTCTGCCGGGACTAGGCACAGATACGCAGTATTTT.

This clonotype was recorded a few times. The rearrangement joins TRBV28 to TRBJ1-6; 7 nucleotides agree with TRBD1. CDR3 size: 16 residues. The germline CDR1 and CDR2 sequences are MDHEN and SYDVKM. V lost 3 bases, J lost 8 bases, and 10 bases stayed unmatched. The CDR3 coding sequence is TGTGCCAGCAGTTTCCGCGGGACAGCAAATTATTCACCCCTCCACTTT. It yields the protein CASSFRGTANYSPLHF.

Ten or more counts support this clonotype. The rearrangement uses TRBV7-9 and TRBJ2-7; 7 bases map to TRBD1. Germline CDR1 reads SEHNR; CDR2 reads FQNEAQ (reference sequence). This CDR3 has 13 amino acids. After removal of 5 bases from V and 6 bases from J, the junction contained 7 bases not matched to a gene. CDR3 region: CASSRDSSVEQYV. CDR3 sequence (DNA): TGTGCCAGCAGCAGGGACAGCTCAGTCGAGCAGTACGTC.

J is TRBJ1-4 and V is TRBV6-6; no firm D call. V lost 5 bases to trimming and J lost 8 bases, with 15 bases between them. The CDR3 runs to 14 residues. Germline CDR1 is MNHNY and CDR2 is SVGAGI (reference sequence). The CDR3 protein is CASSQRRTVEKLFF. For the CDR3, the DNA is TGTGCCAGCAGTCAACGCCGGACCGTAGAAAAACTGTTTTTT.